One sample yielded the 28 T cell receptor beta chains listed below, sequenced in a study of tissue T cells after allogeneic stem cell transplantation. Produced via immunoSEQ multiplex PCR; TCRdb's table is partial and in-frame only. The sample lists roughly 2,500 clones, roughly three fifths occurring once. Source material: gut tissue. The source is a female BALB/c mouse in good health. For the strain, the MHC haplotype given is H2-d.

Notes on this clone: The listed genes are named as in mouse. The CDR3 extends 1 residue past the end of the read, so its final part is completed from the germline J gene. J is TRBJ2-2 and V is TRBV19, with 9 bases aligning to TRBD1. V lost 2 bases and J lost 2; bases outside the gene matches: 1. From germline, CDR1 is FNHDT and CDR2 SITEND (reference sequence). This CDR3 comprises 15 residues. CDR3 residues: CASSMGQGNTGQLYF. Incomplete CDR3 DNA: TGTGCCAGCAGTATGGGACAGGGTAACACCGGGCAGCTCTAC. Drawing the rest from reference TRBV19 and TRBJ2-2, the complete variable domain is GGIITQTPKFLIGQEGQKLTLKCQQNFNHDTMYWYRQDSGKGLRLIYYSITENDLQKGDLSEGYDASREKKSSFSLTVTSAQKNEMAVFLCASSMGQGNTGQLYFGEGSKLTVL.

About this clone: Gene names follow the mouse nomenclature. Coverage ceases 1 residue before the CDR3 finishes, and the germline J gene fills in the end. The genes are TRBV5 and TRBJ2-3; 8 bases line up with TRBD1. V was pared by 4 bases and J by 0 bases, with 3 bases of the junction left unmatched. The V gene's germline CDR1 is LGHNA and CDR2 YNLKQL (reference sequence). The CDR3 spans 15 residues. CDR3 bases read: TGTGCCAGCAGCCTCAGGGGGCCTAGTGCAGAAACGCTGTAT. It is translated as CASSLRGPSAETLY. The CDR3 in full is CASSLRGPSAETLYF.

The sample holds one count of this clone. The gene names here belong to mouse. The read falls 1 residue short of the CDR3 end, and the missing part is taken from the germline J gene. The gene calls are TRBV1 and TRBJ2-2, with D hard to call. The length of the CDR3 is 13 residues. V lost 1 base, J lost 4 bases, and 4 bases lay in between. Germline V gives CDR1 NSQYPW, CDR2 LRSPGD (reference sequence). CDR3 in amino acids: CTCSAGGTGQLYF. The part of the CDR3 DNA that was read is TGCACCTGCAGTGCAGGAGGCACCGGGCAGCTCTAC.

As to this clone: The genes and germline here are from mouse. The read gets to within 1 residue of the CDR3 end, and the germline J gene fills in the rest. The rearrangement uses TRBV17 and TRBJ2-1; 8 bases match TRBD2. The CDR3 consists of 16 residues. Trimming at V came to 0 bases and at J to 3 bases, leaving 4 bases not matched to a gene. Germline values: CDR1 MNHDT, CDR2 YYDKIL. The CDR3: CASSRDSGGSYAEQFF. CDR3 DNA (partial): TGTGCTAGCAGTAGAGATTCTGGGGGGAGCTATGCTGAGCAGTTC.

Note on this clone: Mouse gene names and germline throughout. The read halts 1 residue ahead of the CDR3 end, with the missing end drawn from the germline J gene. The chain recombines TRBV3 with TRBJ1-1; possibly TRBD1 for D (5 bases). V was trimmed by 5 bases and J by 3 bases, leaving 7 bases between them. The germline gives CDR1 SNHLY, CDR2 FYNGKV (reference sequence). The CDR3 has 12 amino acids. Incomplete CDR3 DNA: TGTGCCAGCAGCCCGGGACACACAGAAGTCTTC. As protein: CASSPGHTEVF. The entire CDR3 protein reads CASSPGHTEVFF.

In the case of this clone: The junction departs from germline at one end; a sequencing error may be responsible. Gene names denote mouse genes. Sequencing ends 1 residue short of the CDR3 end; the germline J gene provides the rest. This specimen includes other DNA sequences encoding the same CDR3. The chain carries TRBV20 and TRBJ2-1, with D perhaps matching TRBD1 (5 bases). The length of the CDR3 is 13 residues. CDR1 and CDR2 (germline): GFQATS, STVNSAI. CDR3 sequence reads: CGGDSDNYAEQFF. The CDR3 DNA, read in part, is TGTGGTGGAGACTCGGACAACTATGCCGAGCAGTTC.

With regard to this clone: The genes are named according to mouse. The CDR3: CASSTGGNQDTQYF. Incomplete CDR3 DNA: TGTGCCAGCAGCACTGGGGGTAACCAAGACACCCAGTAC. The chain has TRBV5 and TRBJ2-5, with 8 bases lining up with TRBD2. The read finishes 1 residue shy of the CDR3 end, and the germline J gene is used to complete it. The junction had 1 base not matched to a gene; V was cut back by 5 bases and J by 0 bases. The CDR3 has 14 residues. Germline values: CDR1 LGHNA, CDR2 YNLKQL (reference sequence).

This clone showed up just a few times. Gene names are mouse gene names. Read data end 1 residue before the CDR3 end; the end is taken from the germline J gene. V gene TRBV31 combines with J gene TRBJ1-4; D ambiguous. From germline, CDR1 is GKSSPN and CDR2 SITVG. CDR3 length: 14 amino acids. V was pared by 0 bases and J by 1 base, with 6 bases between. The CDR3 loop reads CAWSLRGSNERLFF. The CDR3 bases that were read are TGTGCCTGGAGTCTACGGGGTTCCAACGAAAGATTATTT.

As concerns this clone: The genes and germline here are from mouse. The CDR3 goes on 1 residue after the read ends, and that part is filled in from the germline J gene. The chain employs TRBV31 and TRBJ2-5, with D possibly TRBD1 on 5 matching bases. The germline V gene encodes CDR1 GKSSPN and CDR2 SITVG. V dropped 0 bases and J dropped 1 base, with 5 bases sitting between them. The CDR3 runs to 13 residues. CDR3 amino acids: CAWSLGDQDTQYF. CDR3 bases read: TGTGCCTGGAGTCTAGGGGACCAAGACACCCAGTAC.

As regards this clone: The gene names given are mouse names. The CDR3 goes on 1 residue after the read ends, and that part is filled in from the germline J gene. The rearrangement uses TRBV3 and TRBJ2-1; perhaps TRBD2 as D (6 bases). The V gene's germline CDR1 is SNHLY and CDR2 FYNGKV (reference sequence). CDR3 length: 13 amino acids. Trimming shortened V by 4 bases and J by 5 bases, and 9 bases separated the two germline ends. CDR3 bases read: TGTGCCAGCAGCTCCTGGGGAGATGCTGAGCAGTTC. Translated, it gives CASSSWGDAEQF. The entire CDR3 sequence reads CASSSWGDAEQFF.

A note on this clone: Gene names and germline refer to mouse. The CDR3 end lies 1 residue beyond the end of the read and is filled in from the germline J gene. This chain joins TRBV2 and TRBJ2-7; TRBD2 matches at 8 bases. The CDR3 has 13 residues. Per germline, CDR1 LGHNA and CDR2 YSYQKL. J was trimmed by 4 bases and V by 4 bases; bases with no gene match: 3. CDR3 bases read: TGTGCCAGCAGCCTCTGGGGGGAATATGAACAGTAC. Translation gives CASSLWGEYEQY. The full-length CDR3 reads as CASSLWGEYEQYF.

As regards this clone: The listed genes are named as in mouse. The DNA read from the CDR3 is TGTGCCAGCAGCCAAGACTGGGGGGTGGACACCCAGTAC. It encodes CASSQDWGVDTQY. The entire CDR3 is CASSQDWGVDTQYF. The rearrangement uses TRBV5 and TRBJ2-5; TRBD2 matches 8 bases. The CDR3 end is not reached by the read, which stops 1 residue before it; the germline J gene fills it in. Germline assignment: CDR1 LGHNA and CDR2 YNLKQL (reference sequence). The CDR3 is 14 amino acids. J gave up 6 bases and V 0 bases, and 2 bases lay outside the gene matches.

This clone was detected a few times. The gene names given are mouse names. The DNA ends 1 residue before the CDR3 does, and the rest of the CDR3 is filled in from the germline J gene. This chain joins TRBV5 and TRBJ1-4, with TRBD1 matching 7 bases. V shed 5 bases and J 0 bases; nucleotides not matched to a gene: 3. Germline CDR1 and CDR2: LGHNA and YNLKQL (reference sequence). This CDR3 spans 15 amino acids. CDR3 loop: CASSSGTVSNERLFF. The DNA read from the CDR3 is TGTGCCAGCAGCTCCGGGACAGTTTCCAACGAAAGATTATTT.

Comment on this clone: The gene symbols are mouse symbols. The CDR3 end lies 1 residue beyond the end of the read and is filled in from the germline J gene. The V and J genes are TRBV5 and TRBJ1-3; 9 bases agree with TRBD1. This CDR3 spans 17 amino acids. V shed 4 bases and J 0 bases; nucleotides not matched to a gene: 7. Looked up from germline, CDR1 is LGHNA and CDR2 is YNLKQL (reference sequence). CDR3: CASSPHPGQGSGNTLYF. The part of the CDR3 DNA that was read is TGTGCCAGCAGCCCTCACCCGGGACAGGGTTCTGGAAATACGCTCTAT.

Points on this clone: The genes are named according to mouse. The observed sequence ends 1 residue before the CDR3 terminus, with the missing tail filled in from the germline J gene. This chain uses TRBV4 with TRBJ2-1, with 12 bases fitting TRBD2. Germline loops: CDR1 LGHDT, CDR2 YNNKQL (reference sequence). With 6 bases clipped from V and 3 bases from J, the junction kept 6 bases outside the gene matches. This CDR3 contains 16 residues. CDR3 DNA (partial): TGTGCCAGCAGGACGGGACTGGGGGGTTTCTATGCTGAGCAGTTC. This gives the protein CASRTGLGGFYAEQF. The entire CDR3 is CASRTGLGGFYAEQFF.

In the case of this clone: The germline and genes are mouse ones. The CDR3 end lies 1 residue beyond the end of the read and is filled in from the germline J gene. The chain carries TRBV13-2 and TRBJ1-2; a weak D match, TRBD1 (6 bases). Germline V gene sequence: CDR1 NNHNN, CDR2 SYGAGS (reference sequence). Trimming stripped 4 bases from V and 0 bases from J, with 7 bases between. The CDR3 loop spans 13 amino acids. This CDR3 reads CASGRTANSDYTF. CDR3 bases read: TGTGCCAGCGGTCGGACAGCAAACTCCGACTACACC.

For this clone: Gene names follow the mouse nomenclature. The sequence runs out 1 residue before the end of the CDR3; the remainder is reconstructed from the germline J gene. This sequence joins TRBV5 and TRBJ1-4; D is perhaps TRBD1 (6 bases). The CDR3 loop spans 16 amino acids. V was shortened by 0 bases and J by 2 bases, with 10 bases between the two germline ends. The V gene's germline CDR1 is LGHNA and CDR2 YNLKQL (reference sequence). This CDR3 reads CASSQEAGQSNERLFF. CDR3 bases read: TGTGCCAGCAGCCAAGAGGCCGGACAGTCCAACGAAAGATTATTT.

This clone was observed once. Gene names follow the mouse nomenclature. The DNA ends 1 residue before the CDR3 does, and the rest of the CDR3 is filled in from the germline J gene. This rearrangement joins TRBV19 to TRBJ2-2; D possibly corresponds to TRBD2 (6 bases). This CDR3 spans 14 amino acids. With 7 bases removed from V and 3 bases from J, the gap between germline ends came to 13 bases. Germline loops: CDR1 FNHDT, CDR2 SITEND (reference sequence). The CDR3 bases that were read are TGTGCCAGCGACGGGGGGATCGACACCGGGCAGCTCTAC. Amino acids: CASDGGIDTGQLY. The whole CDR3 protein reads CASDGGIDTGQLYF.

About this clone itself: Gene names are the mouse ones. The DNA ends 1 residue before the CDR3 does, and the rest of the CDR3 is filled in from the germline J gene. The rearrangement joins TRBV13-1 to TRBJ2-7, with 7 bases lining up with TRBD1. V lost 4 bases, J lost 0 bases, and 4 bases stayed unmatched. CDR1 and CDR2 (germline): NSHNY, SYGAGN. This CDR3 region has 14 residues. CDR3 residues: CASSPTGTSYEQYF. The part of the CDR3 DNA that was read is TGTGCCAGCAGTCCGACAGGGACCTCCTATGAACAGTAC.

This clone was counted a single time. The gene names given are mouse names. CDR3: CASGDRHNYAEQFF. The DNA read from the CDR3 is TGTGCCAGCGGTGACCGACATAACTATGCTGAGCAGTTC. This chain uses TRBV13-2 with TRBJ2-1; D unresolved. The read is 1 residue too short to cover the CDR3 end, so that end is filled in from the germline J gene. The V end lost 2 bases, the J end lost 0 bases, and 6 bases lay between the germline ends. This CDR3 has 14 residues. Germline loops: CDR1 NNHNN, CDR2 SYGAGS (reference sequence).

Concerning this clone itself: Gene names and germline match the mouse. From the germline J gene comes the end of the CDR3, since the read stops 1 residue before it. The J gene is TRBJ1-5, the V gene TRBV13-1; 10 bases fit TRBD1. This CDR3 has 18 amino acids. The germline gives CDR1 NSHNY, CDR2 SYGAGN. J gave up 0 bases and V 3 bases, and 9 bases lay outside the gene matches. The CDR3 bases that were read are TGTGCCAGCAGTGGGAGTCCCGGGACAGGGGATAACAACCAGGCTCCGCTT. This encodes CASSGSPGTGDNNQAPL. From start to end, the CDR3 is CASSGSPGTGDNNQAPLF.

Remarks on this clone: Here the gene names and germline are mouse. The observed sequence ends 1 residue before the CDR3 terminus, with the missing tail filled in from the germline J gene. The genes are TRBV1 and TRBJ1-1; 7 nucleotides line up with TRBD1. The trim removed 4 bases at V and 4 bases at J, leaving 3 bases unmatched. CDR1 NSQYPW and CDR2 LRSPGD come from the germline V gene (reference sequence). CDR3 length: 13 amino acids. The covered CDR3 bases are TGCACCTGCAGTGTACAGGGGAGCACAGAAGTCTTC. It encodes CTCSVQGSTEVF. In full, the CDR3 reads CTCSVQGSTEVFF.

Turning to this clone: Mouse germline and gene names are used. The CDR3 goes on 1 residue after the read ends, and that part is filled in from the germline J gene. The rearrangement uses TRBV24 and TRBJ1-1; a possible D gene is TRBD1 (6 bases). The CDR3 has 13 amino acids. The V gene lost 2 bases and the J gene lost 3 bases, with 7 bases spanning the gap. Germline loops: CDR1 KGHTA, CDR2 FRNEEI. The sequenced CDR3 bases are TGTGCCAGCAGTCTGACAGGGTACACAGAAGTCTTC. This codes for CASSLTGYTEVF. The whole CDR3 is CASSLTGYTEVFF.

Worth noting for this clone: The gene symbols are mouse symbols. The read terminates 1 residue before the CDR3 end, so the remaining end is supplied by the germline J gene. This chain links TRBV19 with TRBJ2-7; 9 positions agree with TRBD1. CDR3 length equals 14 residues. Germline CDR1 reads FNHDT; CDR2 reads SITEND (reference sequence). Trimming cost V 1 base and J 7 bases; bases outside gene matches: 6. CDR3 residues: CASSIRDREGEQYF. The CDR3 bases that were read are TGTGCCAGCAGTATAAGGGACAGGGAAGGGGAACAGTAC.

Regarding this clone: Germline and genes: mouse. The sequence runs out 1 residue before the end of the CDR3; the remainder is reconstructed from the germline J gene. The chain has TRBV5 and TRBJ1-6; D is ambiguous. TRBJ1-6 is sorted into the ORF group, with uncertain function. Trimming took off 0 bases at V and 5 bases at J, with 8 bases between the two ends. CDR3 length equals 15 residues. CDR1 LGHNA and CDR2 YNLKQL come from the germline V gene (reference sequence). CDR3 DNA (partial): TGTGCCAGCAGCCAAGATCGGCGGAATAATTCGCCCCTCTAC. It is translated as CASSQDRRNNSPLY. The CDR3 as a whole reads CASSQDRRNNSPLYF.

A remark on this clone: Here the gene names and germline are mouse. CDR3 DNA, as far as it was read: TGTGCCAGCACCCGGGACACTTCCTATAATTCGCCCCTCTAC. Translation: CASTRDTSYNSPLY. The full CDR3 protein reads CASTRDTSYNSPLYF. This chain joins TRBV19 and TRBJ1-6, with TRBD1 as a possible D gene (6 bases). The read ends 1 residue early relative to the CDR3; the germline J gene fills the gap. TRBJ1-6 is an ORF; its function is uncertain. Germline V gene data show CDR1 as FNHDT and CDR2 as SITEND (reference sequence). The CDR3 loop spans 15 amino acids. V lost 6 bases to trimming and J lost 0 bases, with 10 bases between them.

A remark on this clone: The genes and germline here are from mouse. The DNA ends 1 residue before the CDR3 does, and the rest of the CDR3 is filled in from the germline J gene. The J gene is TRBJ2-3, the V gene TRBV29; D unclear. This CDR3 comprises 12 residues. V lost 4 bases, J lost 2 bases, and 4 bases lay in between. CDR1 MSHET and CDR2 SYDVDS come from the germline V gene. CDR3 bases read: TGTGCTAGCAGTTCTGATGCAGAAACGCTGTAT. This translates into CASSSDAETLY. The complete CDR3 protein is CASSSDAETLYF. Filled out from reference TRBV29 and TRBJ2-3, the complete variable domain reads DMKVTQMPRYLIKRMGENVLLECGQDMSHETMYWYRQDPGLGLQLIYISYDVDSNSEGDIPKGYRVSRKKREHFSLILDSAKTNQTSVYFCASSSDAETLYFGSGTRLTVL.

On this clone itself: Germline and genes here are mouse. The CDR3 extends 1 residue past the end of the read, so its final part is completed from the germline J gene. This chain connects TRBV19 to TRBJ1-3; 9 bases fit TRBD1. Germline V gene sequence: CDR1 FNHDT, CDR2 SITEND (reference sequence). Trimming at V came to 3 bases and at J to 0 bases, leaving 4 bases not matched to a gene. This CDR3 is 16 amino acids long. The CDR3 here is CASSTPGQGSGNTLYF. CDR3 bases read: TGTGCCAGCAGTACACCGGGACAGGGTTCTGGAAATACGCTCTAT.